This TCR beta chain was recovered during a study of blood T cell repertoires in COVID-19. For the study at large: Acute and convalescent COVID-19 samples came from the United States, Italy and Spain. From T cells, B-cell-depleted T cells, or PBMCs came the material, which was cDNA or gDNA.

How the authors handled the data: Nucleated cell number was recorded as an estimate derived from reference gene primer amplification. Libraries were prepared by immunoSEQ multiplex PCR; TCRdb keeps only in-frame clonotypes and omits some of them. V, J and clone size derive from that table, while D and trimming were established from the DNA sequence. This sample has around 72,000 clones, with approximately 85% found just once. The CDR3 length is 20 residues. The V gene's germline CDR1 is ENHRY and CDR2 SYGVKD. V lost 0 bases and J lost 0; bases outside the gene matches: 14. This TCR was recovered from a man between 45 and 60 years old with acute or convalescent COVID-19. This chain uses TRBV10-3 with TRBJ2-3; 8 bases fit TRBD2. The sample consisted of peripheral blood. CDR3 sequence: CAISESSRSSGGASTDTQYF. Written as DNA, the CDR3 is TGTGCCATCAGTGAGTCCTCTCGAAGCAGCGGGGGAGCTAGCACAGATACGCAGTATTTT.